This T cell receptor (beta chain) was sequenced in a study of blood T cell repertoires in COVID-19. Study information: Spain, Italy and the United States supplied samples that represented acute and convalescent COVID-19.

The CDR3 covers 16 residues. V was trimmed by 4 bases and J by 7 bases, leaving 20 bases between them. Germline V CDR1 and CDR2: MNHEY, SVGEGT. The authors' processing: Reference gene primer amplification gave nucleated cell count estimates. Sequencing was performed with immunoSEQ multiplex PCR; in TCRdb, only in-frame clones are kept and a portion is missing. The V and J calls and clone size were taken over from that table, and D and trimming were inferred from the DNA. The sample lists about 150,000 clones; roughly 90% were seen once. This receptor was identified in a man aged 60-69 years with acute or convalescent COVID-19. The V and J genes are TRBV6-2 or TRBV6-3 and TRBJ2-1; D is unclear. Sequenced: peripheral blood. CDR3 DNA sequence: TGTGCCAGCAGTTCCGCCGTCGCGACCCCTAGAAATGAGCAGTTCTTC. It is translated as CASSSAVATPRNEQFF.